This entry lists 24 T cell receptor beta chains sequenced from one sample in a study of metastatic and nonmetastatic thyroid tumors. No treatment had been given to any patient before thyroid surgery. TCRdb called clones again from the PCR reads with MiXCR. The table lists under 20,000 clones, under 30% of them singletons, with approximately 25% in the top ten. Source material: tumor tissue. The source of these receptors is a male donor with papillary thyroid cancer or a benign thyroid nodule (not recorded which). Some clones in this sample may be carry-over from other donors' samples.

The chain uses TRBV6-7 and TRBJ2-7, with D perhaps matching TRBD1 (6 bases). TRBV6-7 is recorded as an ORF, its role being uncertain. This CDR3 has 14 residues. Trimming took 6 bases from V and 3 from J, leaving 15 bases between them. In DNA, the CDR3 is TGTGCCAGCAGACCCCCCAGGGGACACTACGAGCAGTACTTC. It translates to CASRPPRGHYEQYF.

This clone was seen ten or more times. The chain has TRBV20-1 and TRBJ2-1; 12 nucleotides agree with TRBD2. Germline V gives CDR1 DFQATT, CDR2 SNEGSKA (reference sequence). With 6 bases clipped from V and 4 bases from J, the junction kept 10 bases outside the gene matches. The CDR3 is 16 residues long. The CDR3 sequence: CSALDRTSGVYNEQFF. CDR3 DNA: TGCAGTGCCCTAGATAGGACTAGCGGGGTTTACAATGAGCAGTTCTTC.

This clone was observed a few times. This chain connects TRBV20-1 to TRBJ2-7; 9 bases agree with TRBD2. Germline V gives CDR1 DFQATT, CDR2 SNEGSKA (reference sequence). The CDR3 totals 14 residues. The V and J ends lost 3 bases and 6 bases, in that order; junction bases with no gene match: 9. CDR3 amino acids: CSASGRLAVAEQYF. The CDR3 DNA reads as TGCAGTGCTAGCGGGAGACTAGCGGTTGCCGAGCAGTACTTC.

The rearrangement uses TRBV6-1 and TRBJ1-2; unclear D gene. CDR1 is MNHNS and CDR2 is SASEGT in the germline V gene. The CDR3 loop spans 13 amino acids. The V end lost 7 bases, the J end lost 4 bases, and 13 bases lay between the germline ends. DNA of the CDR3: TGTGCCAGCACAGCGACCATGGGCTATGGCTACACCTTC. This translates into CASTATMGYGYTF.

This clone was counted ten times or more. V is TRBV19 and J is TRBJ2-1; 10 bases line up with TRBD2. CDR3 length: 17 amino acids. Per the germline V gene, CDR1 is LNHDA and CDR2 is SQIVND (reference sequence). Unmatched junction bases numbered 7, after V lost 1 base and J lost 4 bases. This CDR3 is CASSIGPPSGGYNEQFF. The CDR3 nucleotides read TGTGCCAGTAGTATAGGCCCCCCTAGCGGGGGTTACAATGAGCAGTTCTTC.

This clone ranks as medium-sized. The chain uses TRBV2 and TRBJ2-1, with D maybe TRBD2 (6 bases). V dropped 11 bases and J dropped 7 bases, with 27 bases sitting between them. This CDR3 is 16 amino acids long. Germline lookup yields CDR1 SNHLY and CDR2 FYNNEI. The CDR3 here is CALFEGRSGVGNEQFF. CDR3 DNA: TGTGCCCTTTTCGAGGGGAGGTCGGGGGTCGGAAATGAGCAGTTCTTC.

A few counts support this clone. The V and J genes are TRBV6-1 and TRBJ2-2; D is undetermined. CDR1 is MNHNS and CDR2 is SASEGT in the germline V gene. Deletions cut 8 bases from V and 0 bases from J, with 7 bases between. The CDR3 runs 13 residues. The CDR3 sequence is CASRMANTGELFF. The CDR3 bases are TGTGCCAGCCGAATGGCGAACACCGGGGAGCTGTTTTTT.

This clone was recorded many times. The chain uses TRBV6-2 or TRBV6-3 and TRBJ1-1, with D hard to call. Germline loops: CDR1 MNHEY, CDR2 SVGEGT. V lost 8 bases and J lost 3, with 19 bases in between. The CDR3 consists of 15 residues. CDR3 sequence: CASHPQRVGYTEAFF. The CDR3 DNA reads TGTGCCAGCCACCCCCAGCGGGTAGGGTACACTGAAGCTTTCTTT.

By frequency in the sample, this clone is medium-sized. CDR3 region: CASSGGGLAEQYF. The CDR3 region has the DNA TGTGCCAGCAGTGGGGGCGGCCTCGCTGAGCAGTACTTC. The chain joins TRBV28 to TRBJ2-7, with D possibly being TRBD1 (6 bases). The CDR3 contains 13 residues. Trimming cost V 5 bases and J 7 bases, with 15 bases left between them. Germline V gene sequence: CDR1 MDHEN, CDR2 SYDVKM. The variable domain in full, with the rest retrieved from reference TRBV28 and TRBJ2-7, is DVKVTQSSRYLVKRTGEKVFLECVQDMDHENMFWYRQDPGLGLRLIYFSYDVKMKEKGDIPEGYSVSREKKERFSLILESASTNQTSMYLCASSGGGLAEQYFGPGTRLTVT.

This clone was seen at least ten times. The rearrangement uses TRBV18 and TRBJ2-7; TRBD1 agrees at 8 bases. CDR1 is KGHSH, CDR2 LQKENI, per germline. This CDR3 has 15 amino acids. Unmatched junction bases numbered 10, after V lost 4 bases and J lost 5 bases. The CDR3 loop reads CASSRKDREQDEQYF. The CDR3, as DNA: TGTGCCAGCTCACGTAAGGACAGGGAGCAAGACGAGCAGTACTTC. Full variable domain (missing parts from reference TRBV18 and TRBJ2-7): NAGVMQNPRHLVRRRGQEARLRCSPMKGHSHVYWYRQLPEEGLKFMVYLQKENIIDESGMPKERFSAEFPKEGPSILRIQQVVRGDSAAYFCASSRKDREQDEQYFGPGTRLTVT.

This clone was seen at least ten times. The chain employs TRBV5-1 and TRBJ2-7, with TRBD1 identical over 7 bases. CDR3 length: 15 residues. The germline V gene has CDR1 SGHRS and CDR2 YFSETQ. V dropped 0 bases and J dropped 0; count of bases not matched to a gene: 3. The CDR3 here is CASSLEQGSSYEQYF. The DNA for the CDR3 is TGCGCCAGCAGCTTGGAACAGGGGAGCTCCTACGAGCAGTACTTC. The complete variable domain, with remaining parts taken from reference TRBV5-1 and TRBJ2-7, reads KAGVTQTPRYLIKTRGQQVTLSCSPISGHRSVSWYQQTPGQGLQFLFEYFSETQRNKGNFPGRFSGRQFSNSRSEMNVSTLELGDSALYLCASSLEQGSSYEQYFGPGTRLTVT.

The table lists this clone with a few counts. The CDR3 protein is CASSREGRNEQFF. DNA of the CDR3: TGTGCCAGCAGCCGGGAGGGCCGCAATGAGCAGTTCTTC. This chain links TRBV6-4 with TRBJ2-1; 8 bases agree with TRBD2. V gave up 6 bases and J gave up 6 bases; unmatched junction bases: 4. The CDR3 is made up of 13 amino acids. CDR1 MRHNA and CDR2 SNTAGT come from the germline V gene.

Worth noting for this clone: Here the CDR3 omits its conserved ending phenylalanine or tryptophan, so a read error is the likely source. This sequence joins TRBV13 and TRBJ2-1, with D uncertain. The CDR3 loop spans 14 amino acids. Germline CDR1 PRHDT, CDR2 FYEKMQ (reference sequence). CDR3: CCSSFPDPRNEQFC. The CDR3, as DNA: TGTTGCAGCAGCTTTCCGGACCCTCGGAATGAGCAGTTCTGC.

This clone was counted many times. The genes are TRBV10-1 and TRBJ1-5; 7 positions match TRBD1. J lost 0 bases, V lost 10 bases, and 24 bases had no gene match. The V gene's germline CDR1 is WNHNN and CDR2 SYGVQD (reference sequence). The CDR3 has 20 residues. Written as DNA, the CDR3 is TGCGCCACCATCCCCCCCGGACAGGTCCCCCGGGGATATAGCAATCAGCCCCAGCATTTT. Protein sequence: CATIPPGQVPRGYSNQPQHF.

This clone is judged medium-sized. CDR3 residues: CSANRDSLTGKAFF. CDR3 DNA sequence: TGCAGTGCTAACAGGGACAGCCTCACGGGGAAAGCTTTCTTT. The chain recombines TRBV20-1 with TRBJ1-1, with 7 bases aligning to TRBD1. The CDR3 length is 14 residues. The J segment lost 9 bases and the V segment lost 4 bases, leaving 14 bases of the junction unmatched. Germline V gene sequence: CDR1 DFQATT, CDR2 SNEGSKA (reference sequence).

The chain joins TRBV27 to TRBJ1-2, with D possibly being TRBD1 (6 bases). CDR3 length equals 15 residues. Trimming left V 2 bases short and J 3 bases short, with 13 bases between. CDR1 and CDR2 (germline): MNHEY, SMNVEV (reference sequence). The CDR3 nucleotides read TGTGCCAGCAGTTTAAATCAGGGGCGGGACTATGGCTACACCTTC. Encoded protein: CASSLNQGRDYGYTF.

The sample holds a few counts of this clone. The junction shows a germline mismatch at one end, possibly a read error. The chain employs TRBV6-2 or TRBV6-3 and TRBJ2-6; tentatively, D is TRBD1 (5 bases). Germline V lookup: CDR1 MNHEY, CDR2 SVGEGT. The CDR3 is 14 amino acids. CDR3 DNA: TGTGCCAGCAGCCACAGCTCTGGGGCCAACGTCCGGACTTTC. It yields the protein CASSHSSGANVRTF.

In this sample, this clone turned up many times. The chain couples TRBV3-1 to TRBJ2-7; D is unresolved. The length of the CDR3 is 14 residues. Between the trimmed V and J ends, which lost 1 base and 1 base, there was a span of 8 bases. Germline CDR1 LGHDT, CDR2 YNNKEL (reference sequence). The CDR3 coding sequence is TGTGCCAGCAGCCAAGCGGTGGGATCCTACGAGCAGTACTTC. Its translation is CASSQAVGSYEQYF.

This clone was observed a handful of times. A much larger clone is a single base away; this may be a read error. The chain couples TRBV14 to TRBJ2-2; D is uncertain. CDR1 and CDR2 from the germline V gene are SGHDN and FVKESK. The CDR3 is made up of 14 amino acids. The V end was cut by 4 bases, the J end by 3 bases, with 9 bases between. The chain's CDR3 is CASSRVLDTGELFF. The CDR3 DNA reads as TGTGCCAGCAGCCGGGTCCTAGACACCGGGGAGCTGTTTTTT.

The chain recombines TRBV19 with TRBJ1-1, with D possibly being TRBD1 (5 bases). Germline V gene lookup returns CDR1 LNHDA and CDR2 SQIVND (reference sequence). There are 12 residues in the CDR3. Trimming stripped 3 bases from V and 6 bases from J, with 8 bases between. Here the CDR3 DNA reads TGTGCCAGTAGTATGGGGGTGGCTGAAGCTTTCTTT. Amino acid sequence: CASSMGVAEAFF.

The V and J genes are TRBV7-8 and TRBJ1-2, with a possible D match to TRBD1 (5 bases). CDR3 size: 15 residues. The germline CDR1 and CDR2 sequences are SGHVS and FQNEAQ. Trimming left V 5 bases short and J 5 bases short, with 18 bases between. The CDR3 DNA sequence: TGTGCCAGCAGCAACTCTGGGGGGATCGGGTATGGCTACACCTTC. Its translation: CASSNSGGIGYGYTF.

This clone occurred many times. The chain joins TRBV29-1 to TRBJ2-6; no clear D. V shed 4 bases and J shed 0 bases, with 7 bases lying between them. The CDR3 is made up of 14 amino acids. Germline assignment: CDR1 SQVTM and CDR2 ANQGSEA. CDR3 sequence: CSVVDTSGANVLTF. For the CDR3, the DNA is TGCAGCGTTGTAGATACCTCTGGGGCCAACGTCCTGACTTTC.

Note on this clone: At one boundary the junction diverges from the germline segment, which might be a read error. This chain uses TRBV3-1 with TRBJ2-2; no clear D. This CDR3 spans 14 amino acids. Germline CDR1 reads LGHDT; CDR2 reads YNNKEL (reference sequence). CDR3 nucleotide sequence: TGTGCCAGCAGCCAAATCAGGAACGCCGGGGAGCTGTTTTTT. The encoded protein is CASSQIRNAGELFF. The whole variable domain, remainder taken from reference TRBV3-1 and TRBJ2-2, is DTAVSQTPKYLVTQMGNDKSIKCEQNLGHDTMYWYKQDSKKFLKIMFSYNNKELIINETVPNRFSPKSPDKAHLNLHINSLELGDSAVYFCASSQIRNAGELFFGEGSRLTVL.

This clone was counted at least ten times. The rearrangement joins TRBV24-1 to TRBJ2-1; D is uncertain. The CDR3 extends over 14 amino acids. The germline V gene has CDR1 KGHDR and CDR2 SFDVKD. V lost 5 bases and J lost 0, with 7 bases in between. The CDR3 protein is CATSGRTSYNEQFF. CDR3 bases: TGTGCCACCAGTGGCCGGACCTCCTACAATGAGCAGTTCTTC.